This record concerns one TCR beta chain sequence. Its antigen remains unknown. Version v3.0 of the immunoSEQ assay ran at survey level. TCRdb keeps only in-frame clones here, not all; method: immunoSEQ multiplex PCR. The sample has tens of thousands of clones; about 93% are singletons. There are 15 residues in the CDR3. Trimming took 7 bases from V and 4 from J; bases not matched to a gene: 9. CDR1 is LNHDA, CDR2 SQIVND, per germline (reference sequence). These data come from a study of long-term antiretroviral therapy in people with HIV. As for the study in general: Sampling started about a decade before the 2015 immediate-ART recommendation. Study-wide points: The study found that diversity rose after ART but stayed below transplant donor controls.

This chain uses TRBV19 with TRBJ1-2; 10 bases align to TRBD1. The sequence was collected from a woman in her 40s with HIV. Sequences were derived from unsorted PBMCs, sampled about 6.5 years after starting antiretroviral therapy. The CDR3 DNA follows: TGTGCCAGTACCGAGAGGACAGGGGGAATCTATGGCTACACCTTC. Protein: CASTERTGGIYGYTF.